The clone carrying this TCR beta chain has just one count. No antigen is known for it. Other DNA sequences in this sample translate to the same CDR3. The sample originates from a study of cytomegalovirus exposure and HLA in healthy donors. Study-wide points: Common viral pathogens seemed to be connected with several of the most significant clusters, according to a later analysis.

PCR used 60 Vbeta primers and 13 Jbeta primers. Using immunoSEQ multiplex PCR, the repertoire was profiled, and TCRdb retains in-frame clones only, with some absent. This table has 150,000 or so clones, 70% to 80% appearing once. The origin of this receptor is a man aged 25-45 years in good health and CMV-seropositive. Sequenced: PBMCs.

The CDR3 protein is CASSLSRVSGNTIYF. The CDR3 DNA sequence: TGTGCCAGCAGTTTATCGAGGGTTTCTGGAAACACCATATATTTT. The chain recombines TRBV27 with TRBJ1-3, with D unclear. V lost 0 bases to trimming and J lost 1 base, with 7 bases between them. CDR1 is MNHEY, CDR2 SMNVEV, per germline (reference sequence). There are 15 residues in the CDR3.